This T cell receptor beta chain originates from a study of blood T cell repertoires in COVID-19 (dated by TCRdb to about 2020). Turning to the overall study: Samples from collaborators originated in the United States, Italy and Spain and spanned both the acute and convalescent phases of COVID-19. The material from the prospective study consisted of cDNA or gDNA derived from T cells, B-cell-depleted T cells, or PBMCs. The dataset comprised deeply sampled blood TCRbeta repertoires from subjects exposed to, actively infected with, or recovered from COVID-19. A freely available public database, intended as a resource for researchers studying the immune response to SARS-CoV-2, is where the repertoires were released. Samples were obtained from the ongoing ImmuneRACE study (first 160 participants) and from roughly 1,300 subjects provided by 6 global collaborators. Nearly every sample came with metadata listing a de-identified subject ID, COVID-19 status, age in years and sex. HLA class I and class II types, where available, came from metadata supplied by the sample provider rather than from assay-based typing. Study-level results and caveats: Clinical and demographic metadata were provided uncurated, with the amount varying by source and participant.

Comment on this clone: What antigen it recognizes has not been identified. No base quality information exists; no much larger clone differs at one position.

TCRbeta CDR3 regions were amplified from genomic DNA using the immunoSEQ Assay, a bias-controlled multiplex PCR. Turning to the authors' computational methods: The number of nucleated cells in each sample was estimated by amplification of reference gene primers within the assay. To quantify the absolute abundance of each unique TCRbeta CDR3 rearrangement, sequence reads were collapsed and filtered. Productive Simpson clonality was computed per sample as the square root of Simpson's diversity index over productive rearrangements. Sourced from immuneACCESS, this table was stored by TCRdb with only in-frame sequences that have V and J called. A share of the clones is absent; for the studies checked, an unresolved V gene accounts for under half, and the remainder has no known explanation. V, J and clone size are those of that table, while D and trimming were read from the DNA. The sample table lists 120,000 or so clones, around four fifths of them with a count of one. The top ten clones comprise roughly 25% of the sample.

Collaborating institutions collected whole blood in K2EDTA tubes following their own protocols. For TCRbeta analysis, collaborator samples were shipped as frozen whole blood, as isolated PBMCs, or as DNA extracted from either sample type. From the cysteine up to the phenylalanine, the CDR3 has a length of 16 residues. Of all the DNA, just the CDR3 is kept, 48 bases in frame from base 1. V sheds 2 bases and J sheds 8 bases, leaving 18 bases between their ends. Reading the germline V gene gives CDR1 ENHRY and CDR2 SYGVKD. The sequenced sample was peripheral blood. The chain uses TRBV10-3 and TRBJ1-4, with a weak D call of TRBD1 (5 bases match). This sequence was found in a human donor in a cohort sampled during active COVID-19. The DNA reads as follows: TGTGCCATCAGTGAGGGGCCAGGGAACAATGAAGAAAAACTGTTTTTT. Its translation is CAISEGPGNNEEKLFF.